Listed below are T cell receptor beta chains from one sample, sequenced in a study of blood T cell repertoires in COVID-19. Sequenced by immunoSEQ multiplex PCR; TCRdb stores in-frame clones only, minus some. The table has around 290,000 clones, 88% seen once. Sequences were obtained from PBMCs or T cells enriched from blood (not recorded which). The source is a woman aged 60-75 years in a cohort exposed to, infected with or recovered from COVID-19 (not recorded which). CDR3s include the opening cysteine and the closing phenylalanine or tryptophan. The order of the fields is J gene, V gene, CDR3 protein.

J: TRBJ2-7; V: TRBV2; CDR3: CASNVGLAYEQYF
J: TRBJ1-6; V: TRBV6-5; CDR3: CASSYSFGSNSPLHF
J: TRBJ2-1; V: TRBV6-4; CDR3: CASSDLSSGGDEQFF
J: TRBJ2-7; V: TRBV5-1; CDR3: CASSLAAQSYEQYF
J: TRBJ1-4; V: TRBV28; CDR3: CASSLTGYNEKLFF
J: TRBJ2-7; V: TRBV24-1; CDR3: CATERMKTPYEQYF
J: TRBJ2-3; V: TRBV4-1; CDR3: CASRRAGGNTDTQYF
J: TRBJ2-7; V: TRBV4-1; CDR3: CASSLLEGVGWEQYF
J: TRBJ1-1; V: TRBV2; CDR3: CASSVWTGGVASTEAFF
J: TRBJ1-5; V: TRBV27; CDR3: CASSLLAVGQGNQPQHF
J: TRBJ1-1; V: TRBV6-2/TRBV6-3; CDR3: CASSWGDRTTEAFF
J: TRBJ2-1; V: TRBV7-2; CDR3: CASSLALFRRNEQFF
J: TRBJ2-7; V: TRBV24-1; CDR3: CATSDPSGGNHEQYF
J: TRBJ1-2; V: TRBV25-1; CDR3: CASSELGMTNYGYTF
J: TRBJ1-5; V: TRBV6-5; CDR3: CASLRDTRDNQPQHF
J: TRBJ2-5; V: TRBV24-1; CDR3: CATSDGWGLGETQYF
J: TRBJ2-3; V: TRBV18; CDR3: CASSRTSADTQYF
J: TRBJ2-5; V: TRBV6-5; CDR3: CASSRSGRAAETQYF
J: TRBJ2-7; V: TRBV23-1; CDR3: CASIPGHAFYEQYF
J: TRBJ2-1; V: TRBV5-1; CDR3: CASSLAPNSYNEQFF
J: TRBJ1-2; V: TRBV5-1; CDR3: CASSFDGNYGYTF
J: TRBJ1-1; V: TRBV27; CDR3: CASSSRQGGRNTEAFF
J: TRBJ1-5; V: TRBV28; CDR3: CASSSGLRGSNQPQHF
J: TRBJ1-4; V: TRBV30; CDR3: CAWTPPEDEKLFF
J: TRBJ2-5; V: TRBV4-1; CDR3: CASSQWVGVETQYF
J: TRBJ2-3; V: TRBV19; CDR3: CASSIGGAGTDTQYF
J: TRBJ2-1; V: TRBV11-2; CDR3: CASSPGLLSYNEQFF
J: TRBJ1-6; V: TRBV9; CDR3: CASSLGSMNSPLHF
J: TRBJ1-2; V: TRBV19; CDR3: CASSIRQGTNYGYTF
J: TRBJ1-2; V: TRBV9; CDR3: CASSVGTGLKSFSGYTF
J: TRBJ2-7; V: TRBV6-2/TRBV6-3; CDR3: CASSYPSGTPEQYF
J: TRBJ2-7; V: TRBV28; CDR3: CASSFWTSGKSYEQYF
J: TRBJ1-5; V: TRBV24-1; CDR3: CATSVGTGSQPQHF
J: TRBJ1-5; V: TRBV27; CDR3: CASSSGQGRQPQHF
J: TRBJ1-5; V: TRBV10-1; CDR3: CASSEGGKGNQPQHF
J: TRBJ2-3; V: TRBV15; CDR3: CATSKITLAAGTDTQYF
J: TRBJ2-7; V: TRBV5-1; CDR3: CASSLVSSGSYEQYF
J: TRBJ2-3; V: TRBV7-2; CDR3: CASSLVGTADTQYF
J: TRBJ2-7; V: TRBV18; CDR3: CASSPIQGASGDEQYF
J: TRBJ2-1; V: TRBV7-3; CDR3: CASSLGEKSKQFF
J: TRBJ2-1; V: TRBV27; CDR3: CASSFDSGLYNEQFF
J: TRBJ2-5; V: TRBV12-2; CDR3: CASRREPDWTQTQYF
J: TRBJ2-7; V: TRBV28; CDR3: CASSQSSGLAGVSYEQYF
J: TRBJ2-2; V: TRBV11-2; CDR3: CASSLRGGRAAGELFF
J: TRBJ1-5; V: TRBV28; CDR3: CASSLKFRVGQPQHF
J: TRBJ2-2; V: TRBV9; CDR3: CASSVSLAGDAGELFF
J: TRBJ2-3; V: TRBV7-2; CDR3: CASSLKGQGTDTQYF
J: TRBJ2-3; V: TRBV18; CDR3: CASSPLLTGYTDTQYF